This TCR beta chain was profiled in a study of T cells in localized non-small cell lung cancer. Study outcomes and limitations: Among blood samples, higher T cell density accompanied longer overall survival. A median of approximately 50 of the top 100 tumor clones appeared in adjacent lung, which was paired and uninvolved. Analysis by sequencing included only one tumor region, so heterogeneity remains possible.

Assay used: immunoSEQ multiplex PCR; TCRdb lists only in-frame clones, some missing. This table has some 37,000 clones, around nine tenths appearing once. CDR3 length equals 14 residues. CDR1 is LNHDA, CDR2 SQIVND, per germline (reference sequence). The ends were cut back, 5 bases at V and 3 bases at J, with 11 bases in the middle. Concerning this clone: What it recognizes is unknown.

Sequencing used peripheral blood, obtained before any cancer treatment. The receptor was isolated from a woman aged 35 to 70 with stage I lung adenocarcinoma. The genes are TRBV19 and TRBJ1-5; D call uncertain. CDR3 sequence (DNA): TGTGCCAGTAGTGCCCTCGGCCTCAATCAGCCCCAGCATTTT. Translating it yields CASSALGLNQPQHF. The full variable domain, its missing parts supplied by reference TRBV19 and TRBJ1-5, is DGGITQSPKYLFRKEGQNVTLSCEQNLNHDAMYWYRQDPGQGLRLIYYSQIVNDFQKGDIAEGYSVSREKKESFPLTVTSAQKNPTAFYLCASSALGLNQPQHFGDGTRLSIL.